The clone carrying this TCR beta chain was counted between two and nine times. Its matching antigen is unknown. Time point noted: newly diagnosed GD, antithyroid drugs for less than 3 months. The TCR library used RNA extracted from PBMCs. This record comes from a study of regulatory T cells in long-lasting Graves disease. Across the study: Graves' patients who were just diagnosed had used antithyroid drugs for under 3 months.

Arm-PCR of CDR3 regions and iRepertoire HTBI primers were used to build TCR beta libraries. TCRdb re-analysed the multiplex PCR reads in MiXCR, keeping a single row per CDR3 protein. Seen here are hundreds of thousands of distinct CDR3 sequences, roughly 15% observed once, and the top ten hold 20% to 25%. Study-level points and caveats: Peripheral blood was the sole material, not thyroid tissue. Small sample size may have lowered accuracy.

The germline V gene encodes CDR1 SNHLY and CDR2 FYNNEI. The V end lost 7 bases, the J end lost 0 bases, and 4 bases lay between the germline ends. There are 12 residues in the CDR3. The data were also submitted as part of a second study, on T cells in Graves' hyperthyroidism and ophthalmopathy.

This specimen consisted of peripheral blood mononuclear cells (PBMCs), obtained at new diagnosis, from a patient treated with antithyroid drugs. The V call is TRBV2, the J call TRBJ1-5; D call uncertain. The source is a woman aged 40-60 years with Graves disease. CDR3 in DNA: TGTGCCAGCATGAGTAGCAATCAGCCCCAGCATTTT. This codes for CASMSSNQPQHF.